Shown below are 10 T cell receptor beta chains from a single sample sequenced in a study of shared clonotypes between healthy human individuals. The data were produced by immunoSEQ multiplex PCR, yet TCRdb's version contains in-frame clones alone and is incomplete. The table has hundreds of thousands of clones, 72% seen once. The sample taken for sequencing was memory CD4+ T cells sorted from blood. This sample's subset: CD45RA-negative fraction. The origin of the receptors is a young woman in good health.

This rearrangement joins TRBV9 to TRBJ1-4; 7 positions match TRBD1. Germline CDR1 is SGDLS and CDR2 is YYNGEE. This CDR3 spans 14 amino acids. V dropped 3 bases and J dropped 7; count of bases not matched to a gene: 6. The CDR3 protein is CASSAGQAGEKLFF. The DNA of the CDR3 is TGTGCCAGCAGCGCCGGACAGGCGGGTGAAAAACTGTTTTTT.

The rearrangement links TRBV5-1 to TRBJ2-7; tentative D call: TRBD2 (5 bases). CDR1 and CDR2 from the germline V gene are SGHRS and YFSETQ. CDR3 length equals 15 residues. Trimming removed 1 base at V and 1 base at J, with 12 bases between. The CDR3 sequence is CASSLSGRGSYEQYF. As DNA, the CDR3 is TGCGCCAGCAGCTTGTCGGGTCGGGGATCCTACGAGCAGTACTTC.

The chain links TRBV27 to TRBJ2-2, with 11 bases lining up with TRBD2. CDR3 length: 15 amino acids. Germline CDR1 and CDR2: MNHEY and SMNVEV (reference sequence). Trimming took 7 bases from V and 5 from J; bases not matched to a gene: 6. The DNA of the CDR3 is TGTGCCAGCAAACTCCTAGCGGGAGGTACCGGGGAGCTGTTTTTT. Translation gives CASKLLAGGTGELFF.

As DNA, the CDR3 is TGCAGCGTCATTGGGACGGGACAGGGGTCAGATACGCAGTATTTT. This translates into CSVIGTGQGSDTQYF. The V gene is TRBV29-1, the J gene TRBJ2-3, with TRBD1 matching over 10 bases. The V gene end was trimmed by 6 bases and the J gene end by 4 bases; junction bases not matched to a gene: 10. The CDR3 is 15 amino acids. The germline V gene encodes CDR1 SQVTM and CDR2 ANQGSEA.

The chain recombines TRBV5-4 with TRBJ2-7; 7 bases agree with TRBD1. The ends lost 2 bases at V and 7 bases at J; junction bases unmatched: 6. The CDR3 has 13 residues. The germline gives CDR1 SGHNT, CDR2 YYREEE (reference sequence). The CDR3 reads CASSFNTGEEQYF. DNA for the CDR3: TGTGCCAGCAGCTTTAATACAGGGGAAGAGCAGTACTTC.

The J gene is TRBJ2-1, the V gene TRBV18; 7 bases align to TRBD2. Germline V gene sequence: CDR1 KGHSH, CDR2 LQKENI. Germline trimming cut 5 bases from V and 8 bases from J; bases unmatched to any gene: 15. CDR3 length: 16 residues. The CDR3 DNA follows: TGTGCCAGCTCATCCGGTAGCGGGTTGCGGGGTGATGAGCAGTTCTTC. It translates to CASSSGSGLRGDEQFF.

The CDR3 loop is CASSVDSTGNTIYF. Here the CDR3 DNA reads TGTGCCAGCAGCGTGGACAGTACTGGAAACACCATATATTTT. V and J are TRBV5-4 and TRBJ1-3, with D possibly matching TRBD1 (6 bases). V was shortened by 4 bases and J by 2 bases, with 10 bases between the two germline ends. CDR1 SGHNT and CDR2 YYREEE come from the germline V gene (reference sequence). The CDR3 covers 14 residues.

The rearrangement uses TRBV4-1 and TRBJ1-2; 9 nucleotides line up with TRBD1. CDR3 size: 16 residues. The V gene end was trimmed by 1 base and the J gene end by 5 bases; junction bases not matched to a gene: 8. In germline, CDR1 is MGHRA, CDR2 YSYEKL. The CDR3 region has the DNA TGCGCCAGCAGCCAAGTCGGGACAGGGAGTTATTATGGCTACACCTTC. Translation gives CASSQVGTGSYYGYTF.

About this clone itself: An end of the junction does not agree with germline; a read error may underlie this. This rearrangement joins TRBV2 to TRBJ1-3, with D possibly being TRBD1 (6 bases). The CDR3 has 14 residues. The V gene's germline CDR1 is SNHLY and CDR2 FYNNEI. Written as DNA, the CDR3 is TGTGCCACTGGCGCGGGGGCCTCTGAAAACACCATATATTTT. It yields the protein CATGAGASENTIYF.

The V call is TRBV7-9, the J call TRBJ2-3; D gene unclear. The CDR3 consists of 13 residues. V was clipped by 1 base and J by 8 bases, with 10 bases between them. CDR1 SEHNR and CDR2 FQNEAQ come from the germline V gene (reference sequence). CDR3 DNA: TGTGCCAGCAGCTTAGACCCGGACGGTACGCAGTATTTT. This gives the protein CASSLDPDGTQYF. Filled out from reference TRBV7-9 and TRBJ2-3, the complete variable domain reads DTGVSQNPRHKITKRGQNVTFRCDPISEHNRLYWYRQTLGQGPEFLTYFQNEAQLEKSRLLSDRFSAERPKGSFSTLEIQRTEQGDSAMYLCASSLDPDGTQYFGPGTRLTVL.